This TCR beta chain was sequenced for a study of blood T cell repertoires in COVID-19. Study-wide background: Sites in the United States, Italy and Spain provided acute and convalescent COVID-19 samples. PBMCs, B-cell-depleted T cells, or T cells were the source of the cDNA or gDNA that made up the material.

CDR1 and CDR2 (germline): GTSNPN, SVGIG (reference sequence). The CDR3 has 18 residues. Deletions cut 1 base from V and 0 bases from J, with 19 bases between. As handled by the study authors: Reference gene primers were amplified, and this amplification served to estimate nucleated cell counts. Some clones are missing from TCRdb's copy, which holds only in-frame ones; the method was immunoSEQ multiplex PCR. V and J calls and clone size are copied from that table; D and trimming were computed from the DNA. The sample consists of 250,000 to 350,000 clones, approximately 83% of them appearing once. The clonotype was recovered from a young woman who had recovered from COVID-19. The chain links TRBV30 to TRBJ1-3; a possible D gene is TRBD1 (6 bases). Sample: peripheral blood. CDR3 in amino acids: CAWSEGVTGPNSGNTIYF. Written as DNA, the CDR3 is TGTGCCTGGAGTGAGGGAGTAACAGGGCCCAACTCTGGAAACACCATATATTTT.